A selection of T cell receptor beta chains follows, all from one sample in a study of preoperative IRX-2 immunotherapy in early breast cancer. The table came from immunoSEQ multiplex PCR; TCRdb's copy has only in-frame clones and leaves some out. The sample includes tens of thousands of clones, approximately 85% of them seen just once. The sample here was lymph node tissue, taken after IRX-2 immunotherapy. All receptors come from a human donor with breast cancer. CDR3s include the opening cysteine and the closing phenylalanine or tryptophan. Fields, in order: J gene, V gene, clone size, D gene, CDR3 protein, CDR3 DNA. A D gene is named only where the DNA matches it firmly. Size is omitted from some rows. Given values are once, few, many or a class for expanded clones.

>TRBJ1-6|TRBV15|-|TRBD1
CATSSTLDRGNSPLHF
TGTGCCACCAGCAGCACCCTGGACAGGGGAAATTCACCCCTCCACTTT
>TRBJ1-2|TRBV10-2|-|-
CASSESSVINYGYTF
TGCGCCAGCAGTGAGTCGTCGGTTATCAACTATGGCTACACCTTC
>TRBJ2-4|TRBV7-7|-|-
CASSPPRAEAKNIQYF
TGTGCCAGCAGCCCGCCAAGGGCAGAAGCCAAAAACATTCAGTACTTC
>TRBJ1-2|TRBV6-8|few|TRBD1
CASSRGTVMNGYTF
TGTGCCAGCAGTAGAGGGACAGTAATGAATGGCTACACCTTC
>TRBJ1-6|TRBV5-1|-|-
CASSLVIGRGNSPLHF
TGCGCCAGCAGCTTGGTGATCGGCAGGGGAAATTCACCCCTCCACTTT
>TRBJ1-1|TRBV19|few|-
CATTGGIGTEAFF
TGTGCCACCACGGGGGGCATAGGCACTGAAGCTTTCTTT
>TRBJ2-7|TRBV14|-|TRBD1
CASSQDLLLRDRVYEQYF
TGTGCCAGCAGCCAAGATTTATTATTGAGGGACAGGGTCTACGAGCAGTACTTC
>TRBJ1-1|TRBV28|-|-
CAIAGWWQGNTEAFF
TGTGCCATCGCCGGATGGTGGCAGGGGAACACTGAAGCTTTCTTT
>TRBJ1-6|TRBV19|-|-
CASSISGTVGNSPLHF
TGTGCCAGTAGTATATCGGGGACGGTGGGTAATTCACCCCTCCACTTT
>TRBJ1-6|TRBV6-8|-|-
CASSPQRNSPLHF
TGTGCCAGCAGTCCTCAAAGAAATTCACCCCTCCACTTT
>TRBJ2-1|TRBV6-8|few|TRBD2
CASSYSGTSGGGNEQFF
TGTGCCAGCAGTTACTCCGGGACTAGCGGGGGGGGCAATGAGCAGTTCTTC
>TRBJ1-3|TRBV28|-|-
CASSSKDRPKGSTIYF
TGTGCCAGCAGTTCCAAAGACAGGCCGAAAGGAAGCACCATATATTTT
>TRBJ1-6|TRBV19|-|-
CASSTEVILARISLLHF
TGTGCCAGTAGTACTGAGGTAATTCTTGCTCGGATCTCACTCCTCCACTTT
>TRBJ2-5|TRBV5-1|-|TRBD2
CASSLLAGGFQETQYF
TGCGCCAGCAGCTTACTAGCGGGGGGATTCCAAGAGACCCAGTACTTC
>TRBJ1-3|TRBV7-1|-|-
CASSSLGGNTIYF
TGTGCCAGCAGCTCCCTTGGAGGAAACACCATATATTTT
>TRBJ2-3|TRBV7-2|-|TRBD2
CASSLAGVGLAGAHPTDTQYF
TGTGCCAGCAGCTTAGCGGGGGTGGGACTAGCGGGGGCCCACCCCACAGATACGCAGTATTTT
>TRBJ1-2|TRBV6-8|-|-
CASSYTSGAANYGYTF
TGTGCCAGCAGTTACACCTCAGGGGCGGCGAACTATGGCTACACCTTC
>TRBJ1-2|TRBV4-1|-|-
CASSQVGTDLRGYTF
TGCGCCAGCAGCCAAGTTGGGACGGACCTTCGGGGCTACACCTTC
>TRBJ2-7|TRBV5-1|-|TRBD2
CASSPRLSGGTYEQYF
TGCGCCAGCAGCCCACGCCTTAGCGGGGGAACGTACGAGCAGTACTTC
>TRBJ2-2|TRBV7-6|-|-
CASSFQQGRGGELFF
TGTGCCAGCAGCTTTCAACAGGGTAGGGGCGGGGAGCTGTTTTTT
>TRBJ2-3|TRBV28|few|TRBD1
CASSPGQGATDTQYF
TGTGCCAGCAGTCCCGGACAGGGGGCCACAGATACGCAGTATTTT
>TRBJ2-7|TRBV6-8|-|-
CASLLRESSYEQYF
TGTGCCAGTCTACTACGTGAGAGCTCCTACGAGCAGTACTTC
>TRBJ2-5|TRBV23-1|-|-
CASSQGGSGRGGEETQYF
TGCGCCAGCAGCCAAGGAGGTAGTGGCAGGGGGGGAGAGGAGACCCAGTACTTC
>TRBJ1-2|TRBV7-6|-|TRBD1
CASSLPPKSYRGTENYGYTF
TGTGCCAGCAGCCTACCTCCAAAATCTTACAGGGGAACGGAAAACTATGGCTACACCTTC
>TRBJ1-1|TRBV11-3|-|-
CASSSGAGRNTEAFF
TGTGCCAGCAGCTCGGGTGCGGGGAGGAACACTGAAGCTTTCTTT
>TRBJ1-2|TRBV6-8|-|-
CASSGQIYGYTF
TGTGCCAGCAGCGGACAGATATATGGCTACACCTTC
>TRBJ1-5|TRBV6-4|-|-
CASSNLERPQHF
TGTGCCAGCAGCAACCTTGAAAGGCCCCAGCATTTT
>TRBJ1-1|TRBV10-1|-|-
CASSEFQGLGTEAFF
TGCGCCAGCAGTGAGTTCCAGGGGTTGGGCACTGAAGCTTTCTTT
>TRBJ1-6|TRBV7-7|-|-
CASSSGQSNSPLHF
TGTGCCAGCAGCTCAGGACAGTCAAATTCACCCCTCCACTTT
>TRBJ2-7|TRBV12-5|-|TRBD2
CASGIAGSSYEQYF
TGTGCCAGCGGTATAGCGGGGAGCTCCTACGAGCAGTACTTC